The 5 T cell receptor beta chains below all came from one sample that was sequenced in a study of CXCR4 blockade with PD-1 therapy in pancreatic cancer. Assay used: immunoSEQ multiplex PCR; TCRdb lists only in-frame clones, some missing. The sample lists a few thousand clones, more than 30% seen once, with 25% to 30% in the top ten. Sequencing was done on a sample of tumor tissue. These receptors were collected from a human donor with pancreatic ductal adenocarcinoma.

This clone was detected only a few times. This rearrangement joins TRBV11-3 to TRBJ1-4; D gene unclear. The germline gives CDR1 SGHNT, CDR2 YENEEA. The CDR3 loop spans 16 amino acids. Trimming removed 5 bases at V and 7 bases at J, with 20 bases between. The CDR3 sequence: CASSPTGGVMGEKLFF. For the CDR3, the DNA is TGTGCCAGCAGCCCGACGGGTGGGGTTATGGGTGAAAAACTGTTTTTT.

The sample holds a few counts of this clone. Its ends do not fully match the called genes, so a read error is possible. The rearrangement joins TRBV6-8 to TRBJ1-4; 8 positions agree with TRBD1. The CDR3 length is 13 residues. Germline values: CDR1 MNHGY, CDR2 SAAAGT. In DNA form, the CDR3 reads TGTGCCAGCAGTTACTCGGAAGACAGGGGAAGGATTTTT. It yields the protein CASSYSEDRGRIF.

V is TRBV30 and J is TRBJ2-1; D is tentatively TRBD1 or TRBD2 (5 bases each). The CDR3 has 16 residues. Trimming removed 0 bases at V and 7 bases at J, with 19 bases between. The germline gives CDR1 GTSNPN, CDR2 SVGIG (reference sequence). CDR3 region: CAWSVLGRAKGNEQFF. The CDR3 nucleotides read TGTGCCTGGAGTGTACTAGGCAGGGCAAAGGGTAATGAGCAGTTCTTC. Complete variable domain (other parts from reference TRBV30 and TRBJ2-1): SQTIHQWPATLVQPVGSPLSLECTVEGTSNPNLYWYRQAAGRGLQLLFYSVGIGQISSEVPQNLSASRPQDRQFILSSKKLLLSDSGFYLCAWSVLGRAKGNEQFFGPGTRLTVL.

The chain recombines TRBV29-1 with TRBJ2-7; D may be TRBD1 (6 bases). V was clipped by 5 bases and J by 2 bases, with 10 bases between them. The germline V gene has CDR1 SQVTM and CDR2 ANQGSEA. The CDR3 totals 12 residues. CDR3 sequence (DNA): TGCAGCGTTTCCAGGGGTGCCTACGAGCAGTACTTC. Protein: CSVSRGAYEQYF.

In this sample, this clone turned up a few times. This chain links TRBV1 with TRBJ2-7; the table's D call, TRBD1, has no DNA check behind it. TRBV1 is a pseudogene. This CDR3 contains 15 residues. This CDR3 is CASSQGQGGTYEQYF. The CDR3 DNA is TGCGCCAGCAGCCAAGGACAGGGGGGGACCTACGAGCAGTACTTC.